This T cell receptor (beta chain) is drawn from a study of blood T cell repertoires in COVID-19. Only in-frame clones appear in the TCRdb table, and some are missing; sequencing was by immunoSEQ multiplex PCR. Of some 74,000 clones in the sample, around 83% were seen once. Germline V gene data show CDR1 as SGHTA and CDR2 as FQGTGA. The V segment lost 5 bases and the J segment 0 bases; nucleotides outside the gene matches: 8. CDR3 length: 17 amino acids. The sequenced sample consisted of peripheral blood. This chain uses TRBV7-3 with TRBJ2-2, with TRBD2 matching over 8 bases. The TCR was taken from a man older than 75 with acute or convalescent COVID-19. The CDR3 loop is CASSPRGGAANTGELFF. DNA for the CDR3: TGTGCCAGCAGCCCCCGGGGGGGCGCCGCGAACACCGGGGAGCTGTTTTTT.